This T cell receptor beta chain emerged from a study of blood T cell repertoires in COVID-19. Clones were read by immunoSEQ multiplex PCR, and TCRdb kept only the in-frame ones, dropping some. Altogether 100,000 or so clones are present, around 86% being singletons, with the ten largest covering 30% to 45%. The CDR3 loop spans 15 amino acids. Germline V CDR1 and CDR2: KGHSH, LQKENI. Losses at the gene ends were 3 bases for V and 5 bases for J; bases not matched to a gene: 3. This TCR came from a man older than 75 with acute or convalescent COVID-19. This chain links TRBV18 with TRBJ2-1; 11 bases agree with TRBD2. Sequencing was done on a sample of peripheral blood. The CDR3 bases are TGTGCCAGCTCACCGCCGGGACTAGCGGACAATGAGCAGTTCTTC. This sequence encodes CASSPPGLADNEQFF.